These 7 T cell receptor beta chains came from one sample sequenced in a study of cytomegalovirus exposure and HLA in healthy donors. PCR primers comprised 60 Vbeta and 13 Jbeta primers. Profiled with immunoSEQ multiplex PCR; TCRdb holds only in-frame clones, not every one. The data hold about 170,000 clones, with 80% to 85% observed a single time. Sequencing input: PBMCs. These receptors were taken from a boy between 2 and 10 years old in good health and CMV-seronegative.

The chain joins TRBV27 to TRBJ1-1, with 7 bases fitting TRBD1. This CDR3 contains 17 residues. The germline gives CDR1 MNHEY, CDR2 SMNVEV (reference sequence). V shed 3 bases, J shed 3 bases, and the junction held 13 bases outside the gene matches. The CDR3 protein is CASSLGPPPGGYTEAFF. The DNA for the CDR3 is TGTGCCAGCAGTTTGGGACCCCCGCCAGGGGGATACACTGAAGCTTTCTTT.

The V call is TRBV29-1, the J call TRBJ1-4, with D unresolved. Per the germline V gene, CDR1 is SQVTM and CDR2 is ANQGSEA. The length of the CDR3 is 10 residues. V was trimmed by 6 bases and J by 6 bases, leaving 5 bases between them. In DNA, the CDR3 is TGCAGCGTCGCGGATGAAAAACTGTTTTTT. It encodes CSVADEKLFF.

The chain recombines TRBV2 with TRBJ2-1; TRBD1 matches at 7 bases. CDR3 size: 15 residues. Germline CDR1 is SNHLY and CDR2 is FYNNEI. J was trimmed by 4 bases and V by 5 bases; bases with no gene match: 8. In nucleotides, the CDR3 is TGTGCCAGCAGTCCCCAGGGGGTGAATTACAATGAGCAGTTCTTC. The encoded protein is CASSPQGVNYNEQFF.

V gene TRBV23-1 combines with J gene TRBJ1-5; D gene uncertain. TRBV23-1 is labeled an ORF, and its function is uncertain. CDR3 length: 15 amino acids. V was pared by 0 bases and J by 4 bases, with 10 bases between. CDR3 region: CASSQSRQKNQPQHF. As DNA, the CDR3 is TGCGCCAGCAGTCAATCTCGCCAGAAAAATCAGCCCCAGCATTTT.

This chain links TRBV7-7 with TRBJ2-5; 13 nucleotides agree with TRBD2. V gave up 5 bases and J gave up 7 bases; unmatched junction bases: 7. The germline gives CDR1 SSHAT, CDR2 FNYEAQ (reference sequence). The CDR3 has 15 residues. The CDR3 reads CASSPGLAGQGTQYF. CDR3 nucleotides: TGTGCCAGCAGCCCGGGACTAGCGGGGCAGGGGACCCAGTACTTC.

This clone occurred a few times. The chain carries TRBV28 and TRBJ1-3; 8 nucleotides align to TRBD1. Germline CDR1 and CDR2: MDHEN and SYDVKM. V lost 5 bases and J lost 7; bases outside the gene matches: 7. The CDR3 extends over 14 amino acids. CDR3: CASSQGAKWNTIYF. The CDR3 DNA is TGTGCCAGCAGTCAGGGGGCTAAATGGAACACCATATATTTT. The full variable domain, rest sourced from reference TRBV28 and TRBJ1-3, is DVKVTQSSRYLVKRTGEKVFLECVQDMDHENMFWYRQDPGLGLRLIYFSYDVKMKEKGDIPEGYSVSREKKERFSLILESASTNQTSMYLCASSQGAKWNTIYFGEGSWLTVV.

This sequence joins TRBV9 and TRBJ2-3; 9 bases line up with TRBD1. Germline values: CDR1 SGDLS, CDR2 YYNGEE. This CDR3 has 15 residues. Trimming removed 3 bases from V and 4 bases from J; junction bases left unmatched: 6. As DNA, the CDR3 is TGTGCCAGCAGCGAAGAGGGACAGGGTTCAGATACGCAGTATTTT. This sequence encodes CASSEEGQGSDTQYF.